This section outlines one TCR beta chain sequence together with its context. No antigen is known for it. No base-level quality is on record; no much larger clone is a single base apart. This sample is drawn from a study of blood T cell repertoires in COVID-19 (dated by TCRdb to 2018 to 2021). Some background on the complete study: Samples from collaborators originated in the United States, Italy and Spain and spanned both the acute and convalescent phases of COVID-19. The repertoires were released in a freely available public database intended as a resource for research on the immune response to SARS-CoV-2. The prospective study material was composed of cDNA or gDNA derived from T cells, B-cell-depleted T cells, or PBMCs. A de-identified subject ID, COVID-19 status, age in years and sex were almost always included in the sample metadata. Samples were obtained from the ongoing ImmuneRACE study (first 160 participants) and from about 1,300 subjects provided by 6 global collaborators. HLA class I and class II types, where available, came from metadata supplied by the sample provider rather than from assay-based typing. The dataset comprised deeply sampled blood TCRbeta repertoires from subjects exposed to, actively infected with, or recovered from COVID-19.

Study-wide findings and limitations: The quantity of clinical and demographic metadata differed by source and by participant and was supplied without curation.

The immunoSEQ Assay, a bias-controlled multiplex PCR, was used to amplify TCRbeta CDR3 regions from genomic DNA. Processing in the source paper ran as follows. Within the assay, amplification of reference gene primers was used to estimate how many nucleated cells each sample contained. To quantify the absolute abundance of each unique TCRbeta CDR3 rearrangement, sequence reads were collapsed and filtered. For each sample, productive Simpson clonality was calculated as the square root of Simpson's diversity index over productive rearrangements. TCRdb holds this immuneACCESS table with in-frame rearrangements only. Some clones are missing; in checked studies, unresolved V genes explain under half, and the rest has no known cause. D and trimming come from the DNA, and the V and J calls and clone size come from that table. Counted in this sample were about 68,000 clones; roughly 87% of them appeared once. The biggest ten clones account for roughly 3.1% of the sample.

One collaborating source in Seattle enrolled patients during active infection and followed them longitudinally through the course of disease. Whole blood was collected in K2EDTA tubes by collaborating institutions according to the institutions' own protocols. Collaborator samples were shipped for TCRbeta analysis as frozen whole blood, isolated PBMCs, or DNA extracted from either sample type. From V the trimming removes 10 bases and from J it removes 4 bases, while the gene matches leave 13 bases of the junction unaccounted for. Taken from cysteine to phenylalanine, the CDR3 has 16 residues. The read is trimmed to its CDR3 DNA, 48 bases read in frame from base 1. The CDR1 and CDR2 encoded by the germline V gene are ENHRY and SYGVKD.

Recombination connected TRBV10-3 to TRBJ2-3; 11 junctional bases match TRBD2. The receptor was isolated from a woman aged 45-60 years with COVID-19, enrolled during active disease. Sequencing input: peripheral blood. CDR3 loop: CATSVMTSGKADTQYF. Read as DNA, the sequence is TGTGCCACTTCTGTCATGACTAGCGGGAAGGCAGATACGCAGTATTTT.